The T cell receptor (beta chain) under discussion was sequenced for a study of T cell changes during pregnancy in multiple sclerosis. Germline V lookup: CDR1 SGHVS, CDR2 FNYEAQ. Trimming pared 5 bases from V and 3 bases from J, leaving 17 bases between. The CDR3 contains 15 residues. Clones were sequenced by immunoSEQ multiplex PCR, and TCRdb holds only the in-frame ones, with some missing. The sample holds tens of thousands of clones, around 89% seen once. The receptor was isolated from a female donor in good health, enrolled as a control in a pregnancy study. The sequences come from CD4+ T cells from peripheral blood mononuclear cells, collected in the first trimester of pregnancy. The chain carries TRBV7-6 and TRBJ2-7; D possibly corresponds to TRBD1 (6 bases). CDR3 bases: TGTGCCAGCAGCCCCCGGCTGGACAGTTACTACGAGCAGTACTTC. Translated: CASSPRLDSYYEQYF. The complete variable domain, with remaining parts taken from reference TRBV7-6 and TRBJ2-7, reads GAGVSQSPRYKVTKRGQDVALRCDPISGHVSLYWYRQALGQGPEFLTYFNYEAQQDKSGLPNDRFSAERPEGSISTLTIQRTEQRDSAMYRCASSPRLDSYYEQYFGPGTRLTVT.